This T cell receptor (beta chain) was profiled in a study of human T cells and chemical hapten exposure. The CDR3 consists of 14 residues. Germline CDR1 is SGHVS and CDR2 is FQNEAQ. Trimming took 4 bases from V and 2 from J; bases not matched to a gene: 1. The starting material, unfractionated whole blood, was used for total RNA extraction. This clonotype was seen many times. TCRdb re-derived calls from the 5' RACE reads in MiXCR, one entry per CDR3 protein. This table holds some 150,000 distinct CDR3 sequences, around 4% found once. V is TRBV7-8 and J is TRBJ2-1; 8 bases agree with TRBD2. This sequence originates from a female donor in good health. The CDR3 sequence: CASSSGGPYNEQFF. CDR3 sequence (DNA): TGTGCCAGCAGCTCGGGGGGGCCCTACAATGAGCAGTTCTTC.